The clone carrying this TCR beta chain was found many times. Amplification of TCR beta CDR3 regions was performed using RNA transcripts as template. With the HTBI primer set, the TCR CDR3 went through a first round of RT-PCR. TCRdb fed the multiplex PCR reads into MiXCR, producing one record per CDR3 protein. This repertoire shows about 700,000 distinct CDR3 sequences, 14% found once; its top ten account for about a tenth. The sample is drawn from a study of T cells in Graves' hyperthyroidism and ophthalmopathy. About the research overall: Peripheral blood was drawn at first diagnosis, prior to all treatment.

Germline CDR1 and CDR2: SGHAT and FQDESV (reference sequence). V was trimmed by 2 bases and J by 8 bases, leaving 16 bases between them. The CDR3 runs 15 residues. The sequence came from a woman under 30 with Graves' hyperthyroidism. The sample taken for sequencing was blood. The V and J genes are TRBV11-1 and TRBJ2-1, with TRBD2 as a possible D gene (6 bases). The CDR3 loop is CASSLSSRDWDEQFF. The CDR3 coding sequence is TGTGCCAGCAGCTTAAGTTCAAGGGACTGGGATGAGCAGTTCTTC.